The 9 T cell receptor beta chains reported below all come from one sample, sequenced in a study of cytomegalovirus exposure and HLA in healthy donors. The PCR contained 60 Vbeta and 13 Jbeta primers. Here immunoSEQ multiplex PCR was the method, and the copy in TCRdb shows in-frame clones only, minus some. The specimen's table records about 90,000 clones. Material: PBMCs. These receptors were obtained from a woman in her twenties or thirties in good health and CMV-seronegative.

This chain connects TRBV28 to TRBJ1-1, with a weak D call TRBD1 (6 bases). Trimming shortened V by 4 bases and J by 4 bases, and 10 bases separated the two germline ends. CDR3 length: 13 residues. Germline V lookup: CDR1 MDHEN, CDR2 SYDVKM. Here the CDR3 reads CASSYQGFTEAFF. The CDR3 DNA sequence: TGTGCCAGCAGTTATCAGGGGTTCACTGAAGCTTTCTTT.

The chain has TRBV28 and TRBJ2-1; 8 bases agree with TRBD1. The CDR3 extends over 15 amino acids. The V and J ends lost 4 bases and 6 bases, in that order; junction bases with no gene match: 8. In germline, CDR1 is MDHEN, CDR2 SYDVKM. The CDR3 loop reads CASSSADRETNEQFF. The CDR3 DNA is TGTGCCAGCAGTTCTGCGGACAGGGAAACCAATGAGCAGTTCTTC.

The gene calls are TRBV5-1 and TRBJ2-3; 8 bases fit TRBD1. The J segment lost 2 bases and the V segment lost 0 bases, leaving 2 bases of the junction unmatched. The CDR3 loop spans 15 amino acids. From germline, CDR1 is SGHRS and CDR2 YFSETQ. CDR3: CASSLDRGTTDTQYF. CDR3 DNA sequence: TGCGCCAGCAGCTTGGACAGGGGGACCACAGATACGCAGTATTTT. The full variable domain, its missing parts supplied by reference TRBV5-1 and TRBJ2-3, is KAGVTQTPRYLIKTRGQQVTLSCSPISGHRSVSWYQQTPGQGLQFLFEYFSETQRNKGNFPGRFSGRQFSNSRSEMNVSTLELGDSALYLCASSLDRGTTDTQYFGPGTRLTVL.

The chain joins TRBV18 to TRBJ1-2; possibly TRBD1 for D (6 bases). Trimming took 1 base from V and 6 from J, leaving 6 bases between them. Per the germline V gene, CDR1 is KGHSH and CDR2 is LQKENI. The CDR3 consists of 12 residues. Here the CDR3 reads CASSPQGDGYTF. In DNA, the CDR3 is TGTGCCAGCTCACCACAGGGGGATGGCTACACCTTC.

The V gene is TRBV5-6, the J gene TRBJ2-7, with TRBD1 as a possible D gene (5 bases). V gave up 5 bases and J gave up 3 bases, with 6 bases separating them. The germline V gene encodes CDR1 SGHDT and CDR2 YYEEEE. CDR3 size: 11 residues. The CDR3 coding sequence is TGTGCCAGCAGAGGGGACTACGAGCAGTACTTC. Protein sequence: CASRGDYEQYF.

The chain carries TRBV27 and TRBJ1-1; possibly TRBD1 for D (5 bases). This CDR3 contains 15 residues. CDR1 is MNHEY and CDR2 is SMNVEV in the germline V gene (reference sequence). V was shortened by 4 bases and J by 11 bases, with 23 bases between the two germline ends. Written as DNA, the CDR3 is TGTGCCAGCAGTTCCTCAGGGATTTACCCCTTAGGTGCTTTCTTT. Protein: CASSSSGIYPLGAFF.

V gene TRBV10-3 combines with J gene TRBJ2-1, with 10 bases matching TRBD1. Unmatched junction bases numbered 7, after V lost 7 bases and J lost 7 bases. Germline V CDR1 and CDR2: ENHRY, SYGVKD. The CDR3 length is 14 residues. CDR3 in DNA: TGTGCCATCACCGGACAGGGGGGTATTAATGAGCAGTTCTTC. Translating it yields CAITGQGGINEQFF.

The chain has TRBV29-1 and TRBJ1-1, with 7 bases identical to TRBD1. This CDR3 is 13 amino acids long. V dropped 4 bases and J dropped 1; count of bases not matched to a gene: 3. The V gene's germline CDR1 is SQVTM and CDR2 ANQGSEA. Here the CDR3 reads CSVARQGNTEAFF. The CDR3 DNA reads TGCAGCGTTGCTAGACAGGGGAACACTGAAGCTTTCTTT.

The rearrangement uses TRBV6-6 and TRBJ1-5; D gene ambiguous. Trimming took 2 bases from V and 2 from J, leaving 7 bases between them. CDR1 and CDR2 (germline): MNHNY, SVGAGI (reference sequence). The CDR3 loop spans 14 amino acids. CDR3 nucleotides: TGTGCCAGCAGTTACCCAGGTGGCAATCAGCCCCAGCATTTT. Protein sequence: CASSYPGGNQPQHF.